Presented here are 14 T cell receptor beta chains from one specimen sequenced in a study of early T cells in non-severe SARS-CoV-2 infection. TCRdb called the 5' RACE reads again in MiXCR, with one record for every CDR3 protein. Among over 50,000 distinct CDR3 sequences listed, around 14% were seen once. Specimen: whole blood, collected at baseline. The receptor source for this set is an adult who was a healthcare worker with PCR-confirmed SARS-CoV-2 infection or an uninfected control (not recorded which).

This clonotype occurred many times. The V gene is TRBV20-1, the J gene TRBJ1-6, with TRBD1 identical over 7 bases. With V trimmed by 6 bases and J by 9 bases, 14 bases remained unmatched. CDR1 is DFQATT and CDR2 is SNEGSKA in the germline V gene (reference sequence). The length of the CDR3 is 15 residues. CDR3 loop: CSATYHDRESSPLHF. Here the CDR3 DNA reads TGCAGTGCCACATATCACGACAGGGAAAGTTCACCCCTCCACTTT.

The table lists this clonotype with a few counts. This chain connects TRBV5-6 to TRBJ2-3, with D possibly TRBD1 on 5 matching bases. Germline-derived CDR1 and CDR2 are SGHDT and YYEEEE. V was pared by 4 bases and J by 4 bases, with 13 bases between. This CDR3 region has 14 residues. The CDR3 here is CASSPGSIPDTQYF. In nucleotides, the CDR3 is TGTGCCAGCAGCCCAGGGTCTATACCAGATACGCAGTATTTT.

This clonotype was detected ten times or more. This CDR3 reads CASSLWGGYTEAFF. The CDR3, as DNA: TGTGCCAGCAGTTTATGGGGAGGATACACTGAAGCTTTCTTT. The V gene is TRBV28, the J gene TRBJ1-1, with D unclear. Germline assignment: CDR1 MDHEN and CDR2 SYDVKM. Trimming pared 0 bases from V and 3 bases from J, leaving 8 bases between. The CDR3 is made up of 14 amino acids.

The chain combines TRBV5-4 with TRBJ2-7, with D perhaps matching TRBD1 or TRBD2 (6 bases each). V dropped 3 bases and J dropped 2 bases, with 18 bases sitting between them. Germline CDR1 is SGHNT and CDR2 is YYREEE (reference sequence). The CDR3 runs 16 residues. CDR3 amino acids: CASSSKYGGGPYEQYF. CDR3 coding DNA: TGTGCCAGCAGCTCTAAGTATGGAGGGGGTCCCTACGAGCAGTACTTC.

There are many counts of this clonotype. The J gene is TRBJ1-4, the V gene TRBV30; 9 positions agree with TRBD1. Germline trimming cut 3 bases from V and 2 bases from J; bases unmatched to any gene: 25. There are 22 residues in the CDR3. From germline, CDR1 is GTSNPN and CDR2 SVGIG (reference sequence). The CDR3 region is CAWRPGTGFTYSISGTNEKLFF. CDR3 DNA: TGTGCCTGGAGGCCAGGGACAGGGTTTACCTACTCCATCTCTGGCACTAATGAAAAACTGTTTTTT.

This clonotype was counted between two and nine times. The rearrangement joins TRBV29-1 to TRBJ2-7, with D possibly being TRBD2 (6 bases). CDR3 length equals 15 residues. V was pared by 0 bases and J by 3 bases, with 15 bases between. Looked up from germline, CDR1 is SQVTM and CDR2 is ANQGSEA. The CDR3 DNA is TGCAGCGTTGAAGACGCGGGACGGGAGAACTACGAGCAGTACTTC. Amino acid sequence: CSVEDAGRENYEQYF.

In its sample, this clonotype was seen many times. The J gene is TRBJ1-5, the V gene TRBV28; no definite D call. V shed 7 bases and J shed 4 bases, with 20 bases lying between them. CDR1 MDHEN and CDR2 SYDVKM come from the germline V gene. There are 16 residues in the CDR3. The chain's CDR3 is CASTSEWGLGNQPQHF. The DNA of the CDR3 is TGTGCCAGCACCTCAGAATGGGGATTAGGGAATCAGCCCCAGCATTTT.

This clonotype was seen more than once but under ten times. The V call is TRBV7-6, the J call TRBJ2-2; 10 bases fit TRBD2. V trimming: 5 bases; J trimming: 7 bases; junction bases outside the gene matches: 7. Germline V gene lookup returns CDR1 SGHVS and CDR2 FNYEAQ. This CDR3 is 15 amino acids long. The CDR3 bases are TGTGCCAGCAGCCCCGGGACTAGCGTTGTCGGGGAGCTGTTTTTT. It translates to CASSPGTSVVGELFF.

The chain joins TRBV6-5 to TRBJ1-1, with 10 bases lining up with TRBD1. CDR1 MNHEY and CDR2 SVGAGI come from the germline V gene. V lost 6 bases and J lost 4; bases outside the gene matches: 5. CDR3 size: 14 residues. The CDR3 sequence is CASRWTGGSTEAFF. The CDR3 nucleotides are TGTGCCAGCAGATGGACAGGGGGGAGCACTGAAGCTTTCTTT.

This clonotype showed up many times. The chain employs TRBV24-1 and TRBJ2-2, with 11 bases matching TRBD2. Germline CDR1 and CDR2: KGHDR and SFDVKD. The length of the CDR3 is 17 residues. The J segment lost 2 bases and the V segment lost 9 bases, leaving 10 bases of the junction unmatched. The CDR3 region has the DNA TGTGCCACCTGGTTGCTAGCGGGAGGTCTAAACACCGGGGAGCTGTTTTTT. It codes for CATWLLAGGLNTGELFF.

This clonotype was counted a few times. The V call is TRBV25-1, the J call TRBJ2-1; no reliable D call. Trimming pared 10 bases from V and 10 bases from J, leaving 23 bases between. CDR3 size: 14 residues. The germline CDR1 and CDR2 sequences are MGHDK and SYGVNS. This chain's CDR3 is CATKSDHKAGEQFF. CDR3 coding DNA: TGTGCCACCAAATCCGACCACAAAGCCGGCGAGCAGTTCTTC.

The CDR3 reads CASSEWTGGVRSGYTF. CDR3 in DNA: TGCGCCAGCAGTGAGTGGACAGGGGGCGTCCGGAGCGGCTACACCTTC. V and J are TRBV10-2 and TRBJ1-2, with TRBD1 identical over 11 bases. The CDR3 is 16 amino acids. CDR1 and CDR2 (germline): WSHSY, SAAADI. The ends lost 1 base at V and 8 bases at J; junction bases unmatched: 9.

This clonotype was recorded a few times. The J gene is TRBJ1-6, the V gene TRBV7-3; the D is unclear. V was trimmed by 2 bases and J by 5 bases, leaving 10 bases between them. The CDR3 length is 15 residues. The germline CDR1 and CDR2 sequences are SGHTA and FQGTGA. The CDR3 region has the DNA TGTGCCAGCAGCTTAGCGGCTGCAGATAATTCACCCCTCCACTTT. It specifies CASSLAAADNSPLHF.

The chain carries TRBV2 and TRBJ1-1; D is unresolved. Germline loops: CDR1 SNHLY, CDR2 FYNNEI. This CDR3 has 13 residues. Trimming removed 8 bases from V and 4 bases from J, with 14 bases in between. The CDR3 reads CASGSTTGTEAFF. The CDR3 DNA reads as TGTGCCAGCGGATCTACGACGGGCACTGAAGCTTTCTTT. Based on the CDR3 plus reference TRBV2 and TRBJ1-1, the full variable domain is EPEVTQTPSHQVTQMGQEVILRCVPISNHLYFYWYRQILGQKVEFLVSFYNNEISEKSEIFDDQFSVERPDGSNFTLKIRSTKLEDSAMYFCASGSTTGTEAFFGQGTRLTVV.